The rows below give T cell receptor beta chains drawn from one sample of a study of shared clonotypes between healthy human individuals. Generated by immunoSEQ multiplex PCR, the TCRdb table keeps only in-frame clones and is missing some. The sample lists 2.5 million or so clones, approximately 94% occurring once. Sequenced: naive CD4+ T cells sorted from blood. Every receptor here comes from a man between 18 and 35 years old in good health. The CDR3 runs from the conserved cysteine through the conserved F or W. Fields, in order: J gene, D gene, clone size, V gene, CDR3 protein, CDR3 DNA. A D gene is named only where the DNA matches it firmly. Some rows mark clone size as missing; the rest say once, few, many or name a class of expanded clone.

TRBJ2-3 | TRBD2 | . | TRBV7-7 | CASSLETSVDTQYF | TGTGCTAGCAGCTTAGAGACTAGCGTAGATACGCAGTATTTT
TRBJ2-1 | . | . | TRBV2 | CASSDKTMYNEQFF | TGTGCCAGCAGTGATAAGACGATGTACAATGAGCAGTTCTTC
TRBJ2-7 | TRBD2 | . | TRBV5-1 | CASSLVKRGGGEQYF | TGCGCCAGCAGCTTGGTCAAGCGGGGGGGCGGCGAGCAGTACTTC
TRBJ2-3 | TRBD1 | . | TRBV6-5 | CASRRDRADTQYF | TGTGCCAGTAGGAGGGACAGGGCAGATACGCAGTATTTT
TRBJ1-1 | . | . | TRBV14 | CASSRTSGLEAFF | TGTGCCAGCAGCCGGACCAGTGGGCTTGAAGCTTTCTTT
TRBJ2-7 | TRBD1 | . | TRBV25-1 | CASSEWDRAYEQYF | TGTGCCAGCAGTGAATGGGACAGGGCCTACGAGCAGTACTTC
TRBJ2-5 | . | few | TRBV9 | CASSVNGETQYF | TGTGCCAGCAGCGTTAATGGGGAGACCCAGTACTTC
TRBJ1-6 | . | . | TRBV5-6 | CASSPPGFSYNSPLHF | TGTGCCAGCAGCCCGCCGGGGTTCTCCTATAATTCACCCCTCCACTTT
TRBJ1-1 | . | . | TRBV5-1 | CASSPGRANTEAFF | TGCGCCAGCAGCCCGGGACGGGCGAACACTGAAGCTTTCTTT
TRBJ2-1 | . | . | TRBV11-2 | CASGLARGLSNEQFF | TGTGCCAGCGGTTTGGCCCGGGGCCTATCCAATGAGCAGTTCTTC
TRBJ1-1 | TRBD1 | . | TRBV11-2 | CASRFRGAVNTEAFF | TGTGCCAGCAGATTCAGGGGGGCGGTGAACACTGAAGCTTTCTTT
TRBJ2-2 | TRBD2 | . | TRBV7-8 | CASSLIGTTKNTGELFF | TGTGCCAGCAGCTTAATAGGGACTACGAAGAACACCGGGGAGCTGTTTTTT
TRBJ1-2 | . | . | TRBV5-6 | CASSLGHRTEIYGYTF | TGTGCCAGCAGCTTGGGGCATAGGACAGAGATCTATGGCTACACCTTC
TRBJ1-1 | TRBD1 | few | TRBV6-1 | CASRAPGTDYTEAFF | TGTGCCAGCCGAGCTCCCGGGACAGACTACACTGAAGCTTTCTTT
TRBJ2-5 | TRBD2 | . | TRBV7-2 | CASSGPQGGGKTQYF | TGTGCCAGCAGCGGGCCGCAGGGCGGGGGAAAGACCCAGTACTTC
TRBJ1-1 | . | . | TRBV7-2 | CASSFGGKRMNTEAFF | TGTGCCAGCAGCTTTGGGGGCAAACGTATGAACACTGAAGCTTTCTTT
TRBJ2-1 | . | . | TRBV9 | CASSVDGEQFF | TGTGCCAGCAGTGTGGACGGTGAGCAGTTCTTC
TRBJ2-3 | . | . | TRBV5-8 | CASSSGLGHDTDTQYF | TGTGCCAGCAGCTCCGGACTCGGCCACGACACAGATACGCAGTATTTT
TRBJ1-2 | . | . | TRBV25-1 | CAISESTFGQDYGYTF | TGTGCCATCAGTGAATCCACATTCGGGCAGGACTATGGCTACACCTTC
TRBJ1-1 | . | . | TRBV2 | CASSPSGLGNTEAFF | TGTGCCAGCAGTCCTTCAGGATTGGGGAACACTGAAGCTTTCTTT
TRBJ2-1 | TRBD1 | . | TRBV9 | CASSVGDRGYNEQFF | TGTGCCAGCAGCGTAGGGGACAGGGGATACAATGAGCAGTTCTTC
TRBJ1-1 | . | . | TRBV18 | CASSPQGWTEAFF | TGTGCCAGCTCACCACAGGGTTGGACTGAAGCTTTCTTT
TRBJ2-3 | . | . | TRBV6-1 | CASSEALGVSTDTQYF | TGTGCCAGCAGTGAAGCATTGGGGGTTAGCACAGATACGCAGTATTTT
TRBJ2-7 | . | . | TRBV7-8 | CASSLGQGSGEQYF | TGTGCCAGCAGCTTAGGGCAGGGGTCGGGCGAGCAGTACTTC
TRBJ2-2 | . | . | TRBV5-6 | CASSFGLTNTGELFF | TGTGCCAGCAGCTTTGGGTTGACGAACACCGGGGAGCTGTTTTTT
TRBJ2-3 | . | . | TRBV7-9 | CASSLVLDHLTDTQYF | TGTGCCAGCAGCTTAGTTTTGGACCACCTGACAGATACGCAGTATTTT
TRBJ2-7 | TRBD1 | . | TRBV7-2 | CASSLTGRPDYEQYF | TGTGCCAGCAGCTTGACAGGGCGGCCCGACTACGAGCAGTACTTC
TRBJ1-5 | TRBD1 | . | TRBV18 | CASSLYDRGSNQPQHF | TGTGCCAGCTCACTATACGACAGGGGGAGCAATCAGCCCCAGCATTTT
TRBJ2-3 | . | . | TRBV6-5 | CASRGSGTDTQYF | TGTGCCAGCAGGGGCTCAGGCACAGATACGCAGTATTTT
TRBJ2-5 | . | . | TRBV13 | CASSLSFAGGVETQYF | TGTGCCAGCAGCTTAAGCTTCGCAGGCGGGGTCGAGACCCAGTACTTC
TRBJ2-5 | TRBD1 | . | TRBV5-1 | CASSRNRGPGETQYF | TGCGCCAGCAGCCGTAACAGGGGGCCAGGGGAGACCCAGTACTTC
TRBJ2-5 | TRBD2 | . | TRBV6-1 | CASSEARGTSGQETQYF | TGTGCCAGCAGTGAAGCAAGAGGGACTAGCGGGCAAGAGACCCAGTACTTC